These 11 T cell receptor beta chains originate from one sample sequenced in a study of response to subunit inactivated influenza vaccine. TCRdb reprocessed the RT-PCR reads via MiXCR and lists one record per CDR3 protein. The table shows around 710,000 distinct CDR3 sequences, with over 11% occurring only once. Sequencing used PBMCs from blood, obtained roughly 15 days before vaccination. The receptors here all came from a man aged 45 to 65 who received an inactivated influenza vaccine.

Only a few counts were recorded for this clonotype. The chain couples TRBV28 to TRBJ2-3; D is perhaps TRBD1 or TRBD2 (7 bases each). V shed 5 bases and J shed 2 bases, with 20 bases lying between them. CDR1 is MDHEN, CDR2 SYDVKM, per germline. This CDR3 comprises 17 residues. CDR3 sequence reads: CASSDREGLLFTDTQYF. In nucleotides, the CDR3 is TGTGCCAGCAGTGACAGGGAGGGACTACTATTCACAGATACGCAGTATTTT. Full variable domain (remainder filled in from reference TRBV28 and TRBJ2-3): DVKVTQSSRYLVKRTGEKVFLECVQDMDHENMFWYRQDPGLGLRLIYFSYDVKMKEKGDIPEGYSVSREKKERFSLILESASTNQTSMYLCASSDREGLLFTDTQYFGPGTRLTVL.

The DNA of the CDR3 is TGCGCCAGCAGCTTGGATTCGGGATCCTACGAGCAGTACTTC. It specifies CASSLDSGSYEQYF. The chain recombines TRBV5-1 with TRBJ2-7; D perhaps matches TRBD2 (5 bases). The CDR3 is 14 residues long. The V and J ends lost 0 bases and 1 base respectively, with 8 bases between them. CDR1 and CDR2 (germline): SGHRS, YFSETQ.

This clonotype has a handful of counts. V is TRBV7-2 and J is TRBJ2-1, with D possibly being TRBD1 (5 bases). CDR1 is SGHTA, CDR2 FQGNSA, per germline. The V end lost 5 bases, the J end lost 0 bases, and 14 bases lay between the germline ends. The CDR3 is made up of 16 amino acids. The CDR3 nucleotides read TGTGCCAGCAGCCGTTCCAGGGCAAGCTCCTACAATGAGCAGTTCTTC. It translates to CASSRSRASSYNEQFF. Filled out from reference TRBV7-2 and TRBJ2-1, the complete variable domain reads GAGVSQSPSNKVTEKGKDVELRCDPISGHTALYWYRQSLGQGLEFLIYFQGNSAPDKSGLPSDRFSAERTGGSVSTLTIQRTQQEDSAVYLCASSRSRASSYNEQFFGPGTRLTVL.

The V and J genes are TRBV5-1 and TRBJ2-5; 8 bases align to TRBD1. The CDR3 consists of 15 residues. Germline CDR1 reads SGHRS; CDR2 reads YFSETQ. The V gene end was trimmed by 6 bases and the J gene end by 5 bases; junction bases not matched to a gene: 12. DNA of the CDR3: TGCGCCAGCACCTTTCGGACAGGGAATATCGAGACCCAGTACTTC. It specifies CASTFRTGNIETQYF. Together with reference TRBV5-1 and TRBJ2-5, the CDR3 gives the full variable domain: KAGVTQTPRYLIKTRGQQVTLSCSPISGHRSVSWYQQTPGQGLQFLFEYFSETQRNKGNFPGRFSGRQFSNSRSEMNVSTLELGDSALYLCASTFRTGNIETQYFGPGTRLLVL.

This clonotype was recorded a few times. The chain is built from TRBV6-2 or TRBV6-3 and TRBJ2-3; TRBD2 matches at 10 bases. The CDR3 is 16 residues long. The germline V gene has CDR1 MNHEY and CDR2 SVGEGT. V was pared by 6 bases and J by 0 bases, with 6 bases of the junction left unmatched. CDR3 loop: CASRRTSGTSTDTQYF. In nucleotides, the CDR3 is TGTGCCAGCAGACGGACTAGCGGAACTAGCACAGATACGCAGTATTTT.

This clonotype showed up many times. The chain joins TRBV28 to TRBJ2-1, with a weak D call TRBD1 (5 bases). Germline CDR1 and CDR2: MDHEN and SYDVKM. The V and J ends lost 7 bases and 0 bases respectively, with 13 bases between them. The CDR3 is 15 amino acids. The chain's CDR3 is CASIPGQGSYNEQFF. Here the CDR3 DNA reads TGTGCCAGCATCCCTGGGCAGGGCTCCTACAATGAGCAGTTCTTC.

V usage is TRBV29-1 and J usage is TRBJ1-1, with D possibly matching TRBD1 (6 bases). CDR3 size: 16 residues. Germline V gives CDR1 SQVTM, CDR2 ANQGSEA. Trimming left V 7 bases short and J 0 bases short, with 21 bases between. This CDR3 reads CSGLGEGELMNTEAFF. CDR3 sequence (DNA): TGCAGCGGGCTCGGGGAGGGGGAACTTATGAACACTGAAGCTTTCTTT.

In this sample, this clonotype turned up a few times. The chain joins TRBV12-3 or TRBV12-4 to TRBJ1-2; TRBD1 matches 8 bases. The CDR3 loop spans 15 amino acids. Trimming removed 6 bases from V and 7 bases from J; junction bases left unmatched: 13. CDR3 in DNA: TGTGCCAGCAGCCCCGTCATTGCAGGGGGCCTTGGCTACACCTTC. Its translation is CASSPVIAGGLGYTF.

This clonotype was picked up a small number of times. This chain joins TRBV29-1 and TRBJ2-1, with 8 bases aligning to TRBD2. The germline gives CDR1 SQVTM, CDR2 ANQGSEA. J gave up 4 bases and V 6 bases, and 2 bases lay outside the gene matches. This CDR3 region has 12 residues. This CDR3 reads CSVQRGYNEQFF. The CDR3 bases are TGCAGCGTACAGCGGGGGTACAATGAGCAGTTCTTC.

The J gene is TRBJ1-1, the V gene TRBV6-2 or TRBV6-3; 12 bases agree with TRBD1. Germline V gives CDR1 MNHEY, CDR2 SVGEGT. Trimming at V came to 6 bases and at J to 7 bases, leaving 12 bases not matched to a gene. This CDR3 comprises 16 residues. The CDR3 sequence is CASSHGTGGAKGEAFF. CDR3 coding DNA: TGTGCCAGCAGCCACGGGACAGGGGGCGCGAAAGGTGAAGCTTTCTTT.

This clonotype was found a few times. This chain links TRBV5-5 with TRBJ2-7; 7 bases are shared with TRBD2. Germline trimming cut 7 bases from V and 3 bases from J; bases unmatched to any gene: 13. The V gene's germline CDR1 is SGHKS and CDR2 YYEKEE (reference sequence). The CDR3 runs to 15 residues. The CDR3 DNA reads as TGTGCCAGCCAGGACGGGGCGTGGGAGGGCTACGAGCAGTACTTC. As protein: CASQDGAWEGYEQYF.